The sequence of this T cell receptor (beta chain) was determined in a study of cytomegalovirus exposure and HLA in healthy donors. The germline gives CDR1 MDHEN, CDR2 SYDVKM. The CDR3 length is 16 residues. J lost 5 bases, V lost 4 bases, and 13 bases had no gene match. Study outcomes and limitations: On later analysis, the bulk of CMV-associated TCR beta chains appeared to be HLA-restricted. TCR beta V- and J-gene trimming, according to a later analysis, was linked to a missense DCLRE1C variant. A later analysis reportedly found that, within productive TCRs, an Asian-associated ancestry cluster had fewer N-insertions than the mean observed across the roughly 610 donors.

The PCR had 60 Vbeta and 13 Jbeta primers. As originally analysed: There were tens of millions of unique TCR beta chains by a later count, and some 11 million of them were shared. TCRdb's copy holds only in-frame clones and misses some; the assay was immunoSEQ multiplex PCR. V, J and clone size derive from that table, while D and trimming were established from the DNA sequence. The repertoire holds 200,000 or so clones, with approximately 79% as singletons. Worth noting for this clone: What it binds is unknown.

This receptor was taken from a man in his fifties in good health and CMV-seronegative. The chain combines TRBV28 with TRBJ2-7; the match to TRBD2 covers 8 bases. The sample consisted of PBMCs. CDR3: CASSSPERGGVHEQYF. CDR3 DNA: TGTGCCAGCAGTTCTCCCGAACGGGGGGGAGTCCACGAGCAGTACTTC. The full variable domain, with the rest looked up from reference TRBV28 and TRBJ2-7, is DVKVTQSSRYLVKRTGEKVFLECVQDMDHENMFWYRQDPGLGLRLIYFSYDVKMKEKGDIPEGYSVSREKKERFSLILESASTNQTSMYLCASSSPERGGVHEQYFGPGTRLTVT.